These T cell receptor beta chains were read from a single sample in a study of monozygotic twins with inflammatory bowel disease. Using the 5' RACE reads, TCRdb records one entry per CDR3 protein without DNA. This table lists 300,000 to 400,000 distinct CDR3 sequences. Sequencing input: blood. Receptors were obtained from a human donor with ulcerative colitis or Crohn's disease, or a healthy co-twin of an affected twin (not recorded which). Each CDR3 is given with its conserved first and last residue. Fields, in order: V gene, J gene, CDR3 protein.

v_gene: TRBV12-3/TRBV12-4
j_gene: TRBJ2-1
CDR3aa: CASSLAGGPDNEQFF

v_gene: TRBV30
j_gene: TRBJ1-2
CDR3aa: CAWTGGFYYGYTF

v_gene: TRBV27
j_gene: TRBJ2-7
CDR3aa: CASSFGMGLGQYF

v_gene: TRBV10-3
j_gene: TRBJ1-5
CDR3aa: CATSGRDRERGGNQPQHF

v_gene: TRBV6-4
j_gene: TRBJ2-1
CDR3aa: CASRDSNNEQFF

v_gene: TRBV11-2
j_gene: TRBJ1-2
CDR3aa: CASSLESGTDYFYGYTF

v_gene: TRBV12-3/TRBV12-4
j_gene: TRBJ2-6
CDR3aa: CASSDSGTAPPTGANVLTF

v_gene: TRBV7-6
j_gene: TRBJ2-5
CDR3aa: CASSGRDRVGETQYF

v_gene: TRBV6-5
j_gene: TRBJ2-2
CDR3aa: CASSYSLSGELFF

v_gene: TRBV25-1
j_gene: TRBJ2-5
CDR3aa: CASSELGSRGETQYF

v_gene: TRBV5-1
j_gene: TRBJ1-3
CDR3aa: CASSPGGSGNTIYF

v_gene: TRBV4-1
j_gene: TRBJ2-1
CDR3aa: CASSQGTANNEQFF

v_gene: TRBV30
j_gene: TRBJ2-7
CDR3aa: CAWSVLVGTYEQYF

v_gene: TRBV11-2
j_gene: TRBJ2-7
CDR3aa: CASSLGIYEQYF

v_gene: TRBV20-1
j_gene: TRBJ1-6
CDR3aa: CSAMTGTYNSPLHF

v_gene: TRBV6-1
j_gene: TRBJ2-2
CDR3aa: CASQEYRANTGELFF

v_gene: TRBV5-1
j_gene: TRBJ2-2
CDR3aa: CASSLPSGAGELFF

v_gene: TRBV4-1
j_gene: TRBJ2-3
CDR3aa: CASSHRVRDTQYF

v_gene: TRBV2
j_gene: TRBJ1-3
CDR3aa: CASSEGDGNTIYF

v_gene: TRBV5-6
j_gene: TRBJ1-2
CDR3aa: CASSSPTGLWGYTF

v_gene: TRBV12-3/TRBV12-4
j_gene: TRBJ2-1
CDR3aa: CASSRLAGYNEQFF

v_gene: TRBV12-3/TRBV12-4
j_gene: TRBJ2-7
CDR3aa: CASSLYPGTYEQYF

v_gene: TRBV6-2/TRBV6-3
j_gene: TRBJ2-1
CDR3aa: CASSYFWQGASNEQFF

v_gene: TRBV6-5
j_gene: TRBJ1-4
CDR3aa: CASSYSIDPMDKWGEKLFF

v_gene: TRBV29-1
j_gene: TRBJ2-5
CDR3aa: CSVEDLAGGPRETQYF

v_gene: TRBV20-1
j_gene: TRBJ1-4
CDR3aa: CSAPRGGPNEKLFF

v_gene: TRBV5-1
j_gene: TRBJ2-7
CDR3aa: CASKLLAGSYEQYF

v_gene: TRBV28
j_gene: TRBJ2-7
CDR3aa: CASSTTAAYEQYF

v_gene: TRBV6-6
j_gene: TRBJ2-5
CDR3aa: CASSYSGVGETQYF

v_gene: TRBV12-3/TRBV12-4
j_gene: TRBJ1-1
CDR3aa: CASRDRLITEAFF

v_gene: TRBV7-9
j_gene: TRBJ2-7
CDR3aa: CTSSPAGSGSYEQYF

v_gene: TRBV20-1
j_gene: TRBJ1-2
CDR3aa: CSARGFLIWANYGYTF

v_gene: TRBV7-8
j_gene: TRBJ2-2
CDR3aa: CASSLGDRSGELFF

v_gene: TRBV6-5
j_gene: TRBJ1-2
CDR3aa: CASSTQPGEYTF

v_gene: TRBV10-3
j_gene: TRBJ2-1
CDR3aa: CAISSGTGPNEQFF

v_gene: TRBV20-1
j_gene: TRBJ2-7
CDR3aa: CSARASARGSGAYEQYF

v_gene: TRBV7-2
j_gene: TRBJ2-4
CDR3aa: CASRTGGRNIQYF